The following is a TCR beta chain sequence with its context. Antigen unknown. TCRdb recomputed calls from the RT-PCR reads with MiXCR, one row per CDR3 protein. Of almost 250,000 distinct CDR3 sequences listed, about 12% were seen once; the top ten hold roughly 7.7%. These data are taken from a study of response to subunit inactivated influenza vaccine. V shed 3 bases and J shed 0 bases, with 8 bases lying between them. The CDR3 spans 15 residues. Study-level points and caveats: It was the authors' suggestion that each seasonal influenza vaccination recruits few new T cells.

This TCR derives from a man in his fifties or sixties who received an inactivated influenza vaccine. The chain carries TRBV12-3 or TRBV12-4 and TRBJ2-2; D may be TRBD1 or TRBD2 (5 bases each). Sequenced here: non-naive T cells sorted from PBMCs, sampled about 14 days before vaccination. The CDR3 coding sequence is TGTGCCAGCAGTTTTTTGGGGGCGAACACCGGGGAGCTGTTTTTT. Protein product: CASSFLGANTGELFF.